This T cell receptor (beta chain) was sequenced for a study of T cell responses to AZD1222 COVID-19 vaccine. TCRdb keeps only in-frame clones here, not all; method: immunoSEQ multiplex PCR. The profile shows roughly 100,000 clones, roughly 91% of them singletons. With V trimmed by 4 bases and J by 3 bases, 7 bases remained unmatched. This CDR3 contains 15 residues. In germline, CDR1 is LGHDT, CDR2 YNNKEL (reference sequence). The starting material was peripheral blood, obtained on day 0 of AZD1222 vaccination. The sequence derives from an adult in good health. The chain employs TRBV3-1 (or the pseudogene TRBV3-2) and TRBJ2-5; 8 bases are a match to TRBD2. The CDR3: CASSPHYGGEETQYF. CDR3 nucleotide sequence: TGTGCCAGCAGCCCACACTACGGGGGGGAAGAGACCCAGTACTTC.